This T cell receptor (beta chain) stems from a study of glioma-infiltrating T cells. Note on this clonotype: Its antigen is as yet unknown.

Amplification of TCR alpha and beta CDR3 regions from RNA used iRepertoire nested multiplex PCR. For one-step reverse transcription and amplification, about 90-450 ng of tissue mRNA or PBMC total RNA was used. TCRdb re-called the multiplex PCR reads through MiXCR, storing one row per CDR3 protein. The data hold 100,000 to 150,000 distinct CDR3 sequences, with 24% observed a single time. Findings and caveats of the study: Very few CDR3 sequences were shared between tissue and blood. Non-neoplastic patients had below-expected tissue-blood divergence, while all gliomas exceeded expectation.

The sequenced material came from glioma tissue, nonneoplastic brain tissue, or PBMCs (not recorded which). The TCR was taken from a human donor with low-grade glioma or glioblastoma, undergoing nonglioma brain surgery, or in good health (not recorded which).

CDR3 region: CASSALAGGGETQYF. The CDR3 DNA reads TGTGCCAGCAGCGCCCTGGCGGGGGGCGGAGAGACCCAGTACTTC. This rearrangement joins TRBV7-3 to TRBJ2-5; 8 positions match TRBD2. The CDR3 is 15 amino acids. Germline CDR1 is SGHTA and CDR2 is FQGTGA. The junction had 9 bases not matched to a gene; V was cut back by 5 bases and J by 4 bases.